The source of this T cell receptor beta chain is a study of cytomegalovirus exposure and HLA in healthy donors. Study-wide findings and caveats: A missense DCLRE1C variant was associated with V- and J-gene trimming of TCR beta chains in a later analysis, and an independent cohort replicated the association. As confirmed in vitro, three CMV-associated chains were specific for CMV antigens. Common viral pathogens seemed to be connected with several of the most significant clusters, according to a later analysis.

The germline gives CDR1 SNHLY, CDR2 FYNNEI. The germline V and J ends were trimmed by 4 bases and 7 bases, with 8 bases remaining between them. This CDR3 is built from 12 residues. Comment on this clone: Its antigen is still unknown.

This PCR relied on a set of 60 Vbeta primers and 13 Jbeta primers. Per the original methods: Later work found about 80 million unique TCR beta chains, with roughly 11 million shared. Method: immunoSEQ multiplex PCR; TCRdb's copy keeps in-frame clones and lacks some. The V and J calls and clone size are taken from that table; D and trimming were inferred from the DNA. Found here are about 160,000 clones, 70% to 85% of them singletons; the top ten hold 2.2%. The clonotype comes from a man aged 45-65 years in good health and CMV-seropositive. The source material was PBMCs. The chain combines TRBV2 with TRBJ2-1; D not certain. The CDR3 protein is CASSVGRNEQFF. CDR3 nucleotide sequence: TGTGCCAGCAGTGTTGGCAGGAATGAGCAGTTCTTC.